The present T cell receptor beta chain was sequenced within a study of blood T cell repertoires in COVID-19 (dated by TCRdb to about 2020). Concerning the study at large: Samples covering the acute and convalescent phases of COVID-19 were provided by collaborators in the United States, Italy and Spain. The prospective study material was composed of cDNA or gDNA derived from T cells, B-cell-depleted T cells, or PBMCs. Deeply sampled blood TCRbeta repertoires from subjects exposed to, actively infected with, or recovered from COVID-19 were included in the dataset. The repertoires were released in a freely available public database meant as a resource for research on the immune response to SARS-CoV-2. Samples came from the ongoing ImmuneRACE study (first 160 participants) plus 1,254 subjects from 6 global collaborators. Sample metadata almost always included a de-identified subject ID, COVID-19 status, age in years and sex. Where available, HLA class I and class II types were obtained from metadata supplied by the sample provider rather than from assay-based typing. Overall study outcomes, separate from this receptor: Clinical and demographic metadata were provided uncurated, with the amount varying by source and participant.

Each collaborating institution followed its own protocols to collect whole blood in K2EDTA tubes. For TCRbeta analysis, collaborators shipped samples in one of three forms: frozen whole blood, isolated PBMCs, or DNA extracted from either of those sample types. TCRbeta CDR3 regions were amplified from genomic DNA using the immunoSEQ Assay, a bias-controlled multiplex PCR. The original methods were these. The number of nucleated cells in each sample was estimated by amplification of reference gene primers within the assay. To quantify the absolute abundance of each unique TCRbeta CDR3 rearrangement, sequence reads were collapsed and filtered. Productive Simpson clonality was computed per sample as the square root of Simpson's diversity index over productive rearrangements. TCRdb limited this immuneACCESS table to in-frame rearrangements with V and J called. A share of clones is missing; checked studies link under half to unresolved V genes, and the rest is unexplained. V, J and clone size are taken as reported in that table, and D and trimming were inferred from the DNA itself. This sample lists just under 55,000 clones; approximately 90% were detected once. Clones ranked in the top ten supply roughly 3.9% of the sample.

For this clone: The clone's antigen remains unknown. Base qualities were left out, and no much larger clone turns up one base away.

The CDR3 starts with the cysteine, ends with the phenylalanine, and has 13 residues. Kept here is only the CDR3 DNA, which spans 39 bases and is read in frame from base 1. V gives up 3 bases and J gives up 5 bases, and the segment between their germline ends measures 10 bases. The germline V gene (reference sequence) sets CDR1 to MNHEY and CDR2 to SMNVEV. Sequenced input: peripheral blood. This clonotype originated in a man aged 50-60 years with acute or convalescent COVID-19. The rearrangement joined TRBV27 to TRBJ2-5, with TRBD1 as a weak D call on 6 bases. The DNA reads as follows: TGTGCCAGCAGTTTCGACAGGTGGGAGACCCAGTACTTC. Its protein is CASSFDRWETQYF.